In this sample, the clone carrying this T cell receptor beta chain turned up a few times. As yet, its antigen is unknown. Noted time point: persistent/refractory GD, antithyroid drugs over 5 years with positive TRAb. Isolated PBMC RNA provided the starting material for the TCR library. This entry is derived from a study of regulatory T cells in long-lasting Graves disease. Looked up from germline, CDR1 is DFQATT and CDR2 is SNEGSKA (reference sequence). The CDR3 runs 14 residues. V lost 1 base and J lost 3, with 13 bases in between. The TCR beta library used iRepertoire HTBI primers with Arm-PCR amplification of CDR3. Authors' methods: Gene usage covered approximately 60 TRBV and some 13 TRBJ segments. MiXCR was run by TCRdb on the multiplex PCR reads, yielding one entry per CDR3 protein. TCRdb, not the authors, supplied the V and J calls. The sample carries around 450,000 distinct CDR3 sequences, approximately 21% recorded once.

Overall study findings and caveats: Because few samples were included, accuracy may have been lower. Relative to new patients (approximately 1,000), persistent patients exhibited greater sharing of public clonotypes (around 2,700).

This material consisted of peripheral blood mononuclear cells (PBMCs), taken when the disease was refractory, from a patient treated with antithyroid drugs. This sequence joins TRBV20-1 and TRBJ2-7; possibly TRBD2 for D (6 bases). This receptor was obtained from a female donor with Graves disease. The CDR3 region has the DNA TGCAGTGCTAGAGGGGGGGACTCGCTCTACGAGCAGTACTTC. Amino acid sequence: CSARGGDSLYEQYF.